The present T cell receptor beta chain was sequenced within a study of vaccination effects on CD4 cells after COVID-19. Background on the study: ViraFEST used viral peptide pools to expand antigen-specific CD4+ T cells before sequencing.

Investigators separated out CD4+ T cells once around nine days of culture had passed. The CDR3 has 15 residues. Deletions cut 5 bases from V and 4 bases from J, with 15 bases between. From germline, CDR1 is SGHTA and CDR2 FQGNSA. Some clones are missing from TCRdb's copy, which holds only in-frame ones; the method was immunoSEQ multiplex PCR. This sample has about 46,000 clones, with approximately 74% found just once. On this clone: Its antigen is as yet unknown.

General observations from the study: In people who had recovered, most post-vaccine spike-reactive clones were new vaccine-induced clones.

The gene calls are TRBV7-2 and TRBJ1-3; a possible D gene is TRBD1 (5 bases). The TCR sequence derives from a human donor who had a prior SARS-CoV-2 infection. The specimen comprised CD4+ T cells from PBMCs cultured without peptide, sampled before COVID-19 vaccination. CDR3 in amino acids: CASSLHRDLGNTIYF. CDR3 bases: TGTGCCAGCAGCCTGCACCGGGACCTCGGAAACACCATATATTTT.